A single T cell receptor (beta chain) is shown here with its context. Profiling relied on immunoSEQ multiplex PCR, and the TCRdb table lists in-frame clones only, not all of them. The table has around 25,000 clones, 65% to 90% seen once. Trimming pared 3 bases from V and 4 bases from J, leaving 15 bases between. CDR3 length: 15 residues. Germline V gives CDR1 KGHSH, CDR2 LQKENI. These data belong to a study of blood T cell repertoires in COVID-19. This chain joins TRBV18 and TRBJ1-1, with D perhaps TRBD1 (6 bases). This TCR was sampled from a man aged 65-85 years with acute or convalescent COVID-19. Sequenced: peripheral blood. The CDR3 DNA follows: TGTGCCAGCTCACCGGTCGTCCAGGGGAGCACTGAAGCTTTCTTT. This sequence encodes CASSPVVQGSTEAFF.